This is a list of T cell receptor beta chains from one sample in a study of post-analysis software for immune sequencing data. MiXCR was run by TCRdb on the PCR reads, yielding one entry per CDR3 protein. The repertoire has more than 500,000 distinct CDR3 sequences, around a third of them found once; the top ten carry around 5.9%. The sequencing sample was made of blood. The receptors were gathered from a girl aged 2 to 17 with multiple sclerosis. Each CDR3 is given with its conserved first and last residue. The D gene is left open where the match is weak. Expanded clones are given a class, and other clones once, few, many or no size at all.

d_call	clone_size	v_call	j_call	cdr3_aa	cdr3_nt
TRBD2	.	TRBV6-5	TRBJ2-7	CASSRGGVRGGDEQYF	TGTGCCAGCAGTAGGGGCGGGGTTCGCGGGGGGGACGAGCAGTACTTC
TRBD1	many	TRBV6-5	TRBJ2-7	CASRADDRGYEQYF	TGTGCCAGCAGAGCAGATGACAGGGGGTACGAGCAGTACTTC
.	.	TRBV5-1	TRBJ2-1	CASSTNRGASYNEQFF	TGCGCCAGCAGCACGAATCGGGGGGCCTCCTACAATGAGCAGTTCTTC
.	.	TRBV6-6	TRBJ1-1	CASSYAGNTEAFF	TGTGCCAGCAGTTACGCAGGGAACACTGAAGCTTTCTTT
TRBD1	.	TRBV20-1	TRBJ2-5	CSARATPDRARETQYF	TGCAGTGCTAGAGCAACCCCGGACAGGGCCCGGGAGACCCAGTACTTC
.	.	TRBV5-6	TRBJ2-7	CASSLAGPHEQYF	TGTGCCAGCAGCTTGGCAGGGCCCCACGAGCAGTACTTC
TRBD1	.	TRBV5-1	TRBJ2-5	CASSLGDSRRETQYF	TGCGCCAGCAGCTTGGGGGACAGTCGACGGGAGACCCAGTACTTC
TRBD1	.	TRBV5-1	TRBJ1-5	CASSSGQGNQPQHF	TGTGCCAGCAGTTCCGGACAGGGGAATCAGCCCCAGCATTTT
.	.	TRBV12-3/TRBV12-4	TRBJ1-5	CASSANQPQHF	TGTGCCAGCAGTGCCAATCAGCCCCAGCATTTT
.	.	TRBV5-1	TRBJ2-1	CASSTGASLSSYNEQFF	TGCGCCAGCAGCACGGGTGCGAGTTTAAGCTCCTACAATGAGCAGTTCTTC
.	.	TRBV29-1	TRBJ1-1	CSVRKPEALGTEAFF	TGCAGCGTTAGGAAACCCGAGGCTTTGGGTACTGAAGCTTTCTTT
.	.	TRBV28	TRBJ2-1	CASSPGLSSYNEQFF	TGTGCCAGCAGCCCTGGACTCAGCTCCTACAATGAGCAGTTCTTC
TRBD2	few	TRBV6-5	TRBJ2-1	CASSYPLAGGQSYNEQFF	TGCGCCAGCAGTTATCCCCTAGCGGGGGGCCAGTCCTACAATGAGCAGTTCTTC
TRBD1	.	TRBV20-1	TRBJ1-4	CSASYSGTGKEKLFF	TGCAGTGCTAGCTATTCCGGGACAGGAAAGGAAAAACTGTTTTTT
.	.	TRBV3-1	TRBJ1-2	CASSQDSGVLGGYTF	TGTGCCAGCAGCCAAGACTCAGGGGTACTGGGCGGCTACACCTTC
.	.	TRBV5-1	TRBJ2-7	CASSLGPLGWQYF	TGCGCCAGCAGCCTGGGACCGCTGGGGTGGCAGTACTTC
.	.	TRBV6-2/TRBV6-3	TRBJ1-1	CASSFILNTEAFF	TGTGCCAGCAGTTTTATTCTGAACACTGAAGCTTTCTTT
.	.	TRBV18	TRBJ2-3	CARRQTDTQYF	TGTGCCAGAAGACAGACAGATACGCAGTATTTT
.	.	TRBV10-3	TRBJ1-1	CAISEPDGQSIRDTEAFF	TGTGCCATCAGTGAGCCTGACGGACAGAGTATAAGGGACACTGAAGCTTTCTTT
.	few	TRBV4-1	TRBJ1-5	CASSQGQANSNQPQHF	TGCGCCAGCAGCCAAGGACAGGCTAATAGCAATCAGCCCCAGCATTTT
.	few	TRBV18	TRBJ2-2	CASSRYQDITGELFF	TGTGCCAGCTCACGTTACCAGGATATCACCGGGGAGCTGTTTTTT
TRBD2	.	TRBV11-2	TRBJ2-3	CASSSPLAGGSDTQYF	TGTGCCAGCAGCTCCCCGTTAGCGGGGGGTTCAGATACGCAGTATTTT
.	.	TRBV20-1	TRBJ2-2	CSARLVNTGELFF	TGCAGTGCTCGACTCGTGAACACCGGGGAGCTGTTTTTT
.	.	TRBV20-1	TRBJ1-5	CSASIRGVGQPQHF	TGCAGTGCTAGCATAAGGGGAGTAGGTCAGCCCCAGCATTTT
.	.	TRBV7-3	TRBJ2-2	CASSNRDPNTGELFF	TGTGCCAGCAGCAACCGGGATCCGAACACCGGGGAGCTGTTTTTT
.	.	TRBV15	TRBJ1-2	CATSRDPGQISYTF	TGTGCCACCAGCAGAGATCCAGGCCAGATCAGCTACACCTTC
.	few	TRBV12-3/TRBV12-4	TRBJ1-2	CASSLASGPNYGYTF	TGTGCCAGCAGTTTGGCGTCAGGGCCTAACTATGGCTACACCTTC
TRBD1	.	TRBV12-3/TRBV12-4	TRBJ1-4	CASRLRQGIGEKLFF	TGTGCCAGCAGGCTCAGACAGGGGATCGGCGAAAAACTGTTTTTT
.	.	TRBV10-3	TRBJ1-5	CATVRAPNQPQHF	TGTGCCACCGTGCGGGCCCCCAATCAGCCCCAGCATTTT
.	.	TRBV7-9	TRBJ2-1	CASSPATGSSYNEQFF	TGTGCCAGCAGCCCGGCCACGGGGTCCTCATACAATGAGCAGTTCTTC
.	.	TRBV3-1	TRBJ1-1	CASSRDPSPRYTEAFF	TGTGCCAGCAGCCGGGACCCAAGCCCCAGGTACACTGAAGCTTTCTTT
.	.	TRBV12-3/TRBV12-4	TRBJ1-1	CASSLGWGTLEAFF	TGTGCCAGCAGTTTAGGTTGGGGGACCCTTGAAGCTTTCTTT
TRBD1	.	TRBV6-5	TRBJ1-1	CASSYLDRAREAFF	TGTGCCAGCAGTTACCTGGACAGGGCTCGGGAAGCTTTCTTT
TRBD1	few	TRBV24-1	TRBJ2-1	CATSDSGGREQFF	TGTGCCACCAGTGATTCAGGGGGCAGGGAGCAGTTCTTC
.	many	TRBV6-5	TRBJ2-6	CASSRQVSGANVLTF	TGTGCCAGCAGTCGACAGGTTTCTGGGGCCAACGTCCTGACTTTC
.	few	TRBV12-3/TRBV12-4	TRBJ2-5	CASSFSHQYVQETQYF	TGTGCCAGCAGTTTTTCACACCAGTATGTCCAAGAGACCCAGTACTTC
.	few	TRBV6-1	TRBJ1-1	CASSGFSEGEAFF	TGTGCCAGCAGTGGATTTTCGGAAGGTGAAGCTTTCTTT
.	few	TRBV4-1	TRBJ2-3	CASSKEGLLAEQYF	TGCGCCAGCAGCAAAGAGGGGTTGCTGGCCGAGCAGTATTTT
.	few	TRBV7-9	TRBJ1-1	CASSLEVAFF	TGTGCCAGCAGCTTAGAGGTAGCTTTCTTT
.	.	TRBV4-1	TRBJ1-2	CASSQVSGNLRYGYTF	TGCGCCAGCAGCCAAGTCTCCGGTAACTTACGCTATGGCTACACCTTC
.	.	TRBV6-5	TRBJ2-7	CASSFHGVGIYEQYF	TGTGCCAGCAGTTTCCACGGGGTGGGCATCTACGAGCAGTACTTC
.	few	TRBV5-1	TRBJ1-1	CASSWGRENTEAFF	TGCGCCAGCAGCTGGGGACGGGAGAACACTGAAGCTTTCTTT
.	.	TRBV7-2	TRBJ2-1	CASGRLTPNEQFF	TGTGCCAGTGGAAGGCTGACTCCCAATGAGCAGTTCTTC
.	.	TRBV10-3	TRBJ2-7	CAISESFGAGSSYEQYF	TGTGCCATCAGTGAGTCGTTCGGGGCGGGGAGCTCCTACGAGCAGTACTTC
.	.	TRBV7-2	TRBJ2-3	CASSSIRGIGTQYF	TGTGCCAGCAGCTCCATACGTGGTATCGGGACGCAGTATTTT
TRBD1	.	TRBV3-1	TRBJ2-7	CASSQLGTGFDEQYF	TGTGCCAGCAGCCAGCTCGGGACAGGGTTTGACGAGCAGTACTTC
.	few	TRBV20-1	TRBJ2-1	CSAEPGAEQFF	TGCAGTGCTGAGCCGGGCGCAGAGCAGTTCTTC
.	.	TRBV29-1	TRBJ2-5	CSVEDRPASWTQYF	TGCAGCGTTGAAGATCGGCCAGCCAGTTGGACCCAGTACTTC
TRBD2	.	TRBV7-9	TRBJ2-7	CASSSSVSGGSYEQYF	TGTGCCAGCAGCTCCTCAGTGAGCGGGGGCTCCTACGAGCAGTACTTC
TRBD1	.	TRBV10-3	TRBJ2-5	CAIRGGQGEETQYF	TGTGCCATCAGGGGGGGACAGGGAGAAGAGACCCAGTACTTC
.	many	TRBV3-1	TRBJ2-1	CASSPRYNEQFF	TGTGCCAGCAGCCCCCGGTACAATGAGCAGTTCTTC
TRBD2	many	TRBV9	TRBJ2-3	CASSTPGISGEADTQYF	TGTGCCAGCAGCACCCCCGGCATAAGCGGGGAGGCAGATACGCAGTATTTT
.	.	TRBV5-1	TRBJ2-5	CASSFFGRWETQYF	TGCGCCAGCAGCTTCTTTGGTCGGTGGGAGACCCAGTACTTC